One sample yielded the 24 T cell receptor beta chains listed below, sequenced in a study of human T cells and chemical hapten exposure. Time point in this sample: pre-sensitization, week 0. Treatment defined: therapeutic diphenylcyclopropenone sensitization with weekly scalp DPC. TCRdb reprocessed the RACE reads via MiXCR and lists one record per CDR3 protein. The table has some 330,000 distinct CDR3 sequences, about 5% seen once. The material sequenced was whole blood, taken in connection with sensitization to the hapten diphenylcyclopropenone (DPC). The source of these receptors is a woman in her late teens or twenties with alopecia areata. Some clones in this sample may be carry-over from other donors' samples.

This clonotype turned up a few times. This chain joins TRBV6-2 or TRBV6-3 and TRBJ2-3; TRBD2 agrees at 7 bases. The CDR3 sequence is 15 residues long. The germline V gene encodes CDR1 MNHEY and CDR2 SVGEGT. Trimming cost V 3 bases and J 4 bases; bases outside gene matches: 7. CDR3 residues: CASSYSAGIADTQYF. CDR3 bases: TGTGCCAGCAGTTATTCAGCGGGGATTGCAGATACGCAGTATTTT.

This clonotype was counted only a few times. The chain carries TRBV5-1 and TRBJ1-3; TRBD1 is a possible D gene (6 bases). CDR3 size: 16 residues. Trimming removed 4 bases at V and 3 bases at J, with 17 bases between. CDR1 is SGHRS and CDR2 is YFSETQ in the germline V gene. CDR3 amino acids: CASSPNLQGDGNTIYF. Here the CDR3 DNA reads TGCGCCAGCAGCCCGAATTTACAGGGAGATGGAAACACCATATATTTT.

This clonotype was seen a few times. The genes are TRBV20-1 and TRBJ1-6; D remains ambiguous. Germline lookup yields CDR1 DFQATT and CDR2 SNEGSKA (reference sequence). With 1 base removed from V and 7 bases from J, the gap between germline ends came to 14 bases. The CDR3 covers 15 residues. CDR3 in amino acids: CSARGALRLNSPLHF. Here the CDR3 DNA reads TGCAGTGCTAGAGGGGCGCTCCGTTTGAATTCACCCCTCCACTTT.

In this sample, this clonotype turned up many times. The J gene is TRBJ2-6, the V gene TRBV7-3; 8 bases agree with TRBD1. J lost 2 bases, V lost 0 bases, and 3 bases had no gene match. CDR1 SGHTA and CDR2 FQGTGA come from the germline V gene. The CDR3 contains 17 residues. The CDR3 DNA reads TGTGCCAGCAGCTTAACAACAGGGGGAACTGGGGCCAACGTCCTGACTTTC. It encodes CASSLTTGGTGANVLTF.

This clonotype has a count of ten or more. The rearrangement uses TRBV6-5 and TRBJ1-1; 7 bases are shared with TRBD1. Germline V CDR1 and CDR2: MNHEY, SVGAGI. Trimming removed 5 bases from V and 8 bases from J; junction bases left unmatched: 5. There are 12 residues in the CDR3. CDR3: CASSRTGVEAFF. CDR3 DNA: TGTGCCAGCAGTCGTACAGGGGTAGAAGCTTTCTTT.

This clonotype was seen at least ten times. The chain couples TRBV28 to TRBJ1-5; weak D call: TRBD1 (6 bases). The V gene's germline CDR1 is MDHEN and CDR2 SYDVKM. Deletions cut 5 bases from V and 4 bases from J, with 27 bases between. The CDR3 has 19 amino acids. CDR3: CASSTPSGQLSLWNQPQHF. CDR3 nucleotide sequence: TGTGCCAGCAGTACACCAAGCGGACAGCTCTCCCTTTGGAATCAGCCCCAGCATTTT.

This chain joins TRBV10-2 and TRBJ1-1; D is possibly TRBD1 (5 bases). V shed 3 bases and J shed 1 base, with 15 bases lying between them. Germline lookup yields CDR1 WSHSY and CDR2 SAAADI. The CDR3 extends over 16 amino acids. The CDR3 is CASSDFQGRANTEAFF. CDR3 DNA sequence: TGCGCCAGCAGTGATTTTCAGGGTCGGGCGAACACTGAAGCTTTCTTT.

This clonotype appeared a few times. The chain links TRBV6-1 to TRBJ1-1, with no clear D. Germline assignment: CDR1 MNHNS and CDR2 SASEGT. V was trimmed by 4 bases and J by 3 bases, leaving 9 bases between them. The CDR3 is made up of 13 amino acids. The CDR3 is CASSVPVDTEAFF. The CDR3 DNA is TGTGCCAGCAGTGTCCCAGTGGACACTGAAGCTTTCTTT.

This clonotype was found many times. V usage is TRBV4-1 and J usage is TRBJ1-1; no definite D call. The V end was cut by 6 bases, the J end by 2 bases, with 16 bases between. CDR1 MGHRA and CDR2 YSYEKL come from the germline V gene. The CDR3 has 15 amino acids. The CDR3 nucleotides read TGCGCCAGCAGTCAAACGACGAACGGTAACACTGAAGCTTTCTTT. Protein: CASSQTTNGNTEAFF.

This clonotype was picked up many times. The chain recombines TRBV12-3 or TRBV12-4 with TRBJ2-7; TRBD1 or TRBD2 may be the D gene (6 bases each). The ends were cut back, 2 bases at V and 4 bases at J, with 9 bases in the middle. The CDR3 runs 13 residues. CDR3: CASSLRGPYEQYF. CDR3 coding DNA: TGTGCCAGCAGTTTACGGGGGCCATACGAGCAGTACTTC.

V usage is TRBV5-8 and J usage is TRBJ2-2; TRBD1 agrees at 7 bases. There are 17 residues in the CDR3. J gave up 0 bases and V 0 bases, and 5 bases lay outside the gene matches. CDR1 is SGHTS, CDR2 YDEGEE, per germline. CDR3 coding DNA: TGTGCCAGCAGCTTGGGGTCCGGGACAGCGAACACCGGGGAGCTGTTTTTT. It translates to CASSLGSGTANTGELFF. The variable domain in full, completed from reference TRBV5-8 and TRBJ2-2, reads EAGVTQSPTHLIKTRGQQATLRCSPISGHTSVYWYQQALGLGLQFLLWYDEGEERNRGNFPPRFSGRQFPNYSSELNVNALELEDSALYLCASSLGSGTANTGELFFGEGSRLTVL.

The J gene is TRBJ2-1, the V gene TRBV6-1, with 10 positions matching TRBD1. CDR3 length: 12 amino acids. Germline assignment: CDR1 MNHNS and CDR2 SASEGT. V shed 8 bases, J shed 10 bases, and the junction held 5 bases outside the gene matches. The CDR3 DNA sequence: TGTGCCAGCGGGCGGGACAGGGGCGAGCAGTTCTTC. Encoded protein: CASGRDRGEQFF.

This clonotype was found many times. J is TRBJ1-6 and V is TRBV20-1; TRBD1 might be the D (5 bases). Germline V CDR1 and CDR2: DFQATT, SNEGSKA (reference sequence). V was shortened by 3 bases and J by 5 bases, with 8 bases between the two germline ends. This CDR3 region has 13 residues. The CDR3 region is CSARGPNNSPLHF. In DNA, the CDR3 is TGCAGTGCTAGGGGGCCTAATAATTCACCCCTCCACTTT.

V gene TRBV7-2 combines with J gene TRBJ1-5, with D possibly TRBD1 on 5 matching bases. There are 15 residues in the CDR3. Germline V gene lookup returns CDR1 SGHTA and CDR2 FQGNSA. The V and J ends lost 1 base and 3 bases respectively, with 10 bases between them. CDR3 bases: TGTGCCAGCAGCTTAGTAGACAGTGTCAATCAGCCCCAGCATTTT. This gives the protein CASSLVDSVNQPQHF.

This chain links TRBV13 with TRBJ2-2, with D maybe TRBD2 (5 bases). V was clipped by 0 bases and J by 8 bases, with 10 bases between them. The CDR3 runs to 14 residues. The V gene's germline CDR1 is PRHDT and CDR2 FYEKMQ (reference sequence). CDR3 in DNA: TGTGCCAGCAGCTTAGGGACTCCGGGAGGGGAGCTGTTTTTT. The encoded protein is CASSLGTPGGELFF. Full variable domain (remainder filled in from reference TRBV13 and TRBJ2-2): AAGVIQSPRHLIKEKRETATLKCYPIPRHDTVYWYQQGPGQDPQFLISFYEKMQSDKGSIPDRFSAQQFSDYHSELNMSSLELGDSALYFCASSLGTPGGELFFGEGSRLTVL.

This clonotype was seen only a few times. This chain joins TRBV5-1 and TRBJ2-3; TRBD2 matches at 8 bases. The V and J ends lost 3 bases and 2 bases, in that order; junction bases with no gene match: 11. Per germline, CDR1 SGHRS and CDR2 YFSETQ. The CDR3 consists of 17 residues. The CDR3 nucleotides read TGCGCCAGCAGCTCCCCTCGAGCGGGGGCCTTCACAGATACGCAGTATTTT. Its protein product is CASSSPRAGAFTDTQYF. Full variable domain (outside the CDR3, taken from reference TRBV5-1 and TRBJ2-3): KAGVTQTPRYLIKTRGQQVTLSCSPISGHRSVSWYQQTPGQGLQFLFEYFSETQRNKGNFPGRFSGRQFSNSRSEMNVSTLELGDSALYLCASSSPRAGAFTDTQYFGPGTRLTVL.

This clonotype was recorded many times. V is TRBV4-2 and J is TRBJ2-1; unclear D gene. The germline V and J ends were trimmed by 0 bases and 1 base, with 7 bases remaining between them. There are 15 residues in the CDR3. CDR1 is LGHNA and CDR2 is YNFKEQ in the germline V gene. The CDR3 DNA reads TGTGCCAGCAGCCAAGAACTAATATCCTACAATGAGCAGTTCTTC. Protein product: CASSQELISYNEQFF.

The rearrangement uses TRBV12-3 or TRBV12-4 and TRBJ2-2, with TRBD2 matching 8 bases. This CDR3 is 16 amino acids long. After removal of 3 bases from V and 3 bases from J, the junction contained 6 bases not matched to a gene. Here the CDR3 DNA reads TGTGCCAGCAGTTTCGGTAGCGGGGACTACACCGGGGAGCTGTTTTTT. It codes for CASSFGSGDYTGELFF.

This clonotype was counted only a few times. V and J are TRBV3-1 and TRBJ2-4; D is undetermined. The CDR3 sequence is 15 residues long. V was cut by 6 bases and J by 2 bases, with 14 bases left in between. Germline V gene data show CDR1 as LGHDT and CDR2 as YNNKEL (reference sequence). CDR3 region: CASSFSWNPKNIQYF. CDR3 nucleotides: TGTGCCAGCAGTTTTTCCTGGAATCCCAAAAACATTCAGTACTTC.

This clonotype showed up many times. The chain uses TRBV6-5 and TRBJ1-1, with D hard to call. The CDR3 contains 15 residues. Trimming stripped 10 bases from V and 5 bases from J, with 23 bases between. Germline V gives CDR1 MNHEY, CDR2 SVGAGI. CDR3 nucleotide sequence: TGTGCCACTCACCTGTTTGGCTCGCAAGGGACTGAAGCTTTCTTT. It codes for CATHLFGSQGTEAFF.

This clonotype occurred many times. This chain links TRBV20-1 with TRBJ1-5, with 8 nucleotides matching TRBD1. The ends lost 4 bases at V and 7 bases at J; junction bases unmatched: 3. Germline V CDR1 and CDR2: DFQATT, SNEGSKA (reference sequence). The CDR3 sequence is 12 residues long. CDR3 protein: CSATGGGQPQHF. Here the CDR3 DNA reads TGCAGTGCTACAGGGGGCGGACAGCCCCAGCATTTT.

V is TRBV6-6 and J is TRBJ2-5, with D perhaps being TRBD1 or TRBD2 (5 bases each). CDR1 and CDR2 (germline): MNHNY, SVGAGI (reference sequence). The germline V and J ends were trimmed by 4 bases and 9 bases, with 24 bases remaining between them. This CDR3 comprises 16 residues. Written as DNA, the CDR3 is TGTGCCAGCAGTTTCGCCCTTAAAGGGGTTAGGGAGCCCCAGTACTTC. It specifies CASSFALKGVREPQYF.

The sample holds a few counts of this clonotype. J is TRBJ1-1 and V is TRBV11-3, with D possibly TRBD1 on 6 matching bases. V lost 5 bases and J 1 base, leaving 11 bases between the germline ends. CDR1 SGHNT and CDR2 YENEEA come from the germline V gene. The CDR3 extends over 14 amino acids. The CDR3 region is CASSIGGPNTEAFF. DNA for the CDR3: TGTGCCAGCAGCATTGGGGGGCCGAACACTGAAGCTTTCTTT.

This clonotype was recorded at least ten times. This sequence joins TRBV5-1 and TRBJ2-7; tentatively, D is TRBD1 (5 bases). The V gene's germline CDR1 is SGHRS and CDR2 YFSETQ. The CDR3 sequence is 13 residues long. The germline V and J ends were trimmed by 8 bases and 2 bases, with 14 bases remaining between them. The CDR3 reads CARFSAGPYEQYF. In DNA, the CDR3 is TGCGCCAGATTCTCGGCAGGGCCCTACGAGCAGTACTTC.